A single sample is the source of the 20 T cell receptor beta chains below, sequenced in a study of cytomegalovirus exposure and HLA in healthy donors. The PCR ran on 60 Vbeta and 13 Jbeta primers. Profiling relied on immunoSEQ multiplex PCR, and the TCRdb table lists in-frame clones only, not all of them. Its clone listing holds over 45,000 clones. Sequencing was performed on PBMCs. Every receptor here comes from a woman aged 18-29 years in good health and CMV-seronegative.

This chain uses TRBV5-5 with TRBJ1-5, with 7 bases that match TRBD1. This CDR3 has 14 amino acids. Germline lookup yields CDR1 SGHKS and CDR2 YYEKEE (reference sequence). Trimming removed 4 bases from V and 6 bases from J; junction bases left unmatched: 7. In DNA, the CDR3 is TGTGCCAGCAGCCCGACAGGGTACAGTCAGCCCCAGCATTTT. Its protein product is CASSPTGYSQPQHF. Using reference TRBV5-5 and TRBJ1-5 for the parts outside the CDR3, the full variable domain is DAGVTQSPTHLIKTRGQQVTLRCSPISGHKSVSWYQQVLGQGPQFIFQYYEKEERGRGNFPDRFSARQFPNYSSELNVNALLLGDSALYLCASSPTGYSQPQHFGDGTRLSIL.

The V and J genes are TRBV18 and TRBJ2-5, with 9 bases identical to TRBD1. The germline CDR1 and CDR2 sequences are KGHSH and LQKENI. The V segment lost 6 bases and the J segment 4 bases; nucleotides outside the gene matches: 6. This CDR3 comprises 14 residues. For the CDR3, the DNA is TGTGCCAGCTCCCCCGGGACAGGGTTAGAGACCCAGTACTTC. Protein product: CASSPGTGLETQYF.

V is TRBV6-1 and J is TRBJ1-2; D perhaps matches TRBD1 (6 bases). The ends were cut back, 4 bases at V and 1 base at J, with 7 bases in the middle. From germline, CDR1 is MNHNS and CDR2 SASEGT. The CDR3 extends over 13 amino acids. This CDR3 reads CASSGTVNYGYTF. CDR3 DNA sequence: TGTGCCAGCAGTGGGACAGTTAACTATGGCTACACCTTC.

This rearrangement joins TRBV5-1 to TRBJ1-1; 7 bases fit TRBD1. Per the germline V gene, CDR1 is SGHRS and CDR2 is YFSETQ. V shed 2 bases, J shed 8 bases, and the junction held 9 bases outside the gene matches. This CDR3 contains 14 residues. The CDR3 nucleotides read TGCGCCAGCAGCTTCGACAGGGCCGACCGCGAAGCTTTCTTT. Translation: CASSFDRADREAFF. The whole variable domain, remainder taken from reference TRBV5-1 and TRBJ1-1, is KAGVTQTPRYLIKTRGQQVTLSCSPISGHRSVSWYQQTPGQGLQFLFEYFSETQRNKGNFPGRFSGRQFSNSRSEMNVSTLELGDSALYLCASSFDRADREAFFGQGTRLTVV.

The chain carries TRBV18 and TRBJ1-2; unclear D gene. Germline values: CDR1 KGHSH, CDR2 LQKENI. V was shortened by 2 bases and J by 8 bases, with 21 bases between the two germline ends. The CDR3 spans 16 residues. The CDR3 coding sequence is TGTGCCAGCTCACCATTAAGGGAGGGCGGCATCTTCGGCTACACCTTC. This encodes CASSPLREGGIFGYTF. Looking up the rest from reference TRBV18 and TRBJ1-2 gives the full variable domain: NAGVMQNPRHLVRRRGQEARLRCSPMKGHSHVYWYRQLPEEGLKFMVYLQKENIIDESGMPKERFSAEFPKEGPSILRIQQVVRGDSAAYFCASSPLREGGIFGYTFGSGTRLTVV.

The CDR3 is CASSLDGLWDNEQFF. The CDR3 DNA reads TGCGCCAGCAGCTTGGACGGACTGTGGGACAATGAGCAGTTCTTC. The chain is built from TRBV5-1 and TRBJ2-1; possible D gene TRBD2, 5 bases. The V end was cut by 0 bases, the J end by 5 bases, with 12 bases between. Germline V gene sequence: CDR1 SGHRS, CDR2 YFSETQ. There are 15 residues in the CDR3.

The chain recombines TRBV19 with TRBJ1-1; TRBD1 matches at 8 bases. V shed 1 base, J shed 8 bases, and the junction held 3 bases outside the gene matches. The CDR3 is made up of 13 amino acids. Germline V gives CDR1 LNHDA, CDR2 SQIVND (reference sequence). The CDR3 DNA is TGTGCCAGTAGTATAGGGGGGGACAGGGAAGCTTTCTTT. This codes for CASSIGGDREAFF.

This chain links TRBV19 with TRBJ2-5, with D possibly TRBD1 on 5 matching bases. The V end lost 3 bases, the J end lost 3 bases, and 8 bases lay between the germline ends. This CDR3 comprises 13 residues. CDR1 is LNHDA and CDR2 is SQIVND in the germline V gene (reference sequence). The CDR3 loop is CASSISREETQYF. CDR3 coding DNA: TGTGCCAGTAGTATTAGCAGGGAAGAGACCCAGTACTTC.

This sequence joins TRBV9 and TRBJ2-1; TRBD2 aligns across 7 bases. The CDR3 spans 15 residues. Germline V gives CDR1 SGDLS, CDR2 YYNGEE. V dropped 0 bases and J dropped 5; count of bases not matched to a gene: 5. The CDR3 region has the DNA TGTGCCAGCAGCGTAGCGCTAGCGGAAGACAATGAGCAGTTCTTC. Amino acids: CASSVALAEDNEQFF.

The chain employs TRBV7-3 and TRBJ1-1; D is unresolved. Germline lookup yields CDR1 SGHTA and CDR2 FQGTGA. Trimming left V 3 bases short and J 3 bases short, with 8 bases between. This CDR3 comprises 13 residues. The CDR3: CASSFRTDTEAFF. The DNA for the CDR3 is TGTGCCAGCAGCTTTCGTACGGACACTGAAGCTTTCTTT.

The V call is TRBV19, the J call TRBJ2-3; 7 positions agree with TRBD2. Per germline, CDR1 LNHDA and CDR2 SQIVND (reference sequence). CDR3 length equals 15 residues. V lost 4 bases, J lost 1 base, and 5 bases stayed unmatched. The CDR3 sequence: CASSTIGGGTDTQYF. For the CDR3, the DNA is TGTGCCAGTAGTACGATTGGGGGGGGCACAGATACGCAGTATTTT.

The chain carries TRBV4-2 and TRBJ2-5; TRBD1 is a possible D gene (6 bases). The germline V gene encodes CDR1 LGHNA and CDR2 YNFKEQ. V lost 1 base to trimming and J lost 4 bases, with 10 bases between them. This CDR3 has 14 amino acids. The CDR3 coding sequence is TGTGCCAGCAGCCAAGTGGCACAGGGAGAGACCCAGTACTTC. It translates to CASSQVAQGETQYF.

The J gene is TRBJ1-2, the V gene TRBV27, with 10 bases aligning to TRBD1. CDR3 length equals 14 residues. Germline V gene data show CDR1 as MNHEY and CDR2 as SMNVEV (reference sequence). Losses at the gene ends were 5 bases for V and 4 bases for J; bases not matched to a gene: 4. The CDR3 sequence: CASSRTGGGYGYTF. In DNA, the CDR3 is TGTGCCAGCAGTAGGACAGGGGGAGGCTATGGCTACACCTTC.

The chain carries TRBV2 and TRBJ1-2, with 9 bases aligning to TRBD1. V lost 3 bases and J lost 7; bases outside the gene matches: 9. The CDR3 spans 15 residues. Germline CDR1 and CDR2: SNHLY and FYNNEI. The CDR3 DNA follows: TGTGCCAGCAGTGATTCGGGGGACAGGGAGGGTGGCTACACCTTC. It codes for CASSDSGDREGGYTF.

This rearrangement joins TRBV6-5 to TRBJ2-1; the D gene is possibly TRBD2 (6 bases). V lost 5 bases and J lost 9, with 8 bases in between. The germline CDR1 and CDR2 sequences are MNHEY and SVGAGI. This CDR3 contains 11 residues. The CDR3 sequence is CASSPGGEQFF. DNA for the CDR3: TGTGCCAGCAGTCCCGGGGGTGAGCAGTTCTTC.

The V gene is TRBV5-1, the J gene TRBJ2-2; D gene ambiguous. Looked up from germline, CDR1 is SGHRS and CDR2 is YFSETQ. V lost 3 bases, J lost 1 base, and 7 bases lay in between. The CDR3 extends over 14 amino acids. The CDR3 DNA reads as TGCGCCAGCAGCTCCGTTATGAACACCGGGGAGCTGTTTTTT. It codes for CASSSVMNTGELFF. The whole variable domain, filled in from reference TRBV5-1 and TRBJ2-2, reads KAGVTQTPRYLIKTRGQQVTLSCSPISGHRSVSWYQQTPGQGLQFLFEYFSETQRNKGNFPGRFSGRQFSNSRSEMNVSTLELGDSALYLCASSSVMNTGELFFGEGSRLTVL.

The rearrangement links TRBV11-2 to TRBJ2-7, with a tentative D call TRBD2 (5 bases). Germline CDR1 SGHAT, CDR2 FQNNGV. The germline V and J ends were trimmed by 5 bases and 4 bases, with 21 bases remaining between them. This CDR3 has 16 amino acids. CDR3 DNA: TGTGCCAGCAGCCAGAGTCCGGGGTCCGGATCGTACGAGCAGTACTTC. Encoded protein: CASSQSPGSGSYEQYF.

This rearrangement joins TRBV2 to TRBJ1-3; tentatively, D is TRBD1 (6 bases). From germline, CDR1 is SNHLY and CDR2 FYNNEI. The length of the CDR3 is 15 residues. The V gene lost 4 bases and the J gene lost 0 bases, with 10 bases spanning the gap. The CDR3, as DNA: TGTGCCAGCAGTGCCCAGGGGTTCTCTGGAAACACCATATATTTT. As protein: CASSAQGFSGNTIYF.

V gene TRBV18 combines with J gene TRBJ2-2; 7 bases are a match to TRBD1. The CDR3 loop spans 15 amino acids. From germline, CDR1 is KGHSH and CDR2 LQKENI. V lost 3 bases to trimming and J lost 4 bases; unmatched junction nucleotides: 5. In DNA, the CDR3 is TGTGCCAGCTCACCGAGACAGGGCACCACCGGGGAGCTGTTTTTT. Translated, it gives CASSPRQGTTGELFF.

The chain couples TRBV11-2 to TRBJ2-7; 7 bases agree with TRBD1. CDR1 SGHAT and CDR2 FQNNGV come from the germline V gene. The CDR3 extends over 12 amino acids. V lost 4 bases and J lost 5; bases outside the gene matches: 2. CDR3 loop: CASSSTGHEQYF. CDR3 nucleotides: TGTGCCAGCAGCTCGACAGGGCACGAGCAGTACTTC. Using reference TRBV11-2 and TRBJ2-7 for the parts outside the CDR3, the full variable domain is EAGVAQSPRYKIIEKRQSVAFWCNPISGHATLYWYQQILGQGPKLLIQFQNNGVVDDSQLPKDRFSAERLKGVDSTLKIQPAKLEDSAVYLCASSSTGHEQYFGPGTRLTVT.